The rows below give T cell receptor beta chains drawn from one sample of a study of shared clonotypes between healthy human individuals. Only in-frame clones appear in the TCRdb table, and some are missing; sequencing was by immunoSEQ multiplex PCR. The sample has some 2,000,000 clones, roughly 95% seen once. Sequenced sample: naive CD8+ T cells sorted from blood. These receptors came from a man aged 18 to 35 in good health. CDR3s include the opening cysteine and the closing phenylalanine or tryptophan. The D gene is left open where the match is weak.

D | V | CDR3
- | TRBV4-3 | CASSQDPTGTNEKLFF
- | TRBV4-2 | CASSLRDGDQPQHF
- | TRBV9 | CASSVGGAPSYEQYF
- | TRBV6-5 | CASSYSAGLSTDTQYF
TRBD1 | TRBV5-1 | CASSLNLGTEIAKNIQYF
- | TRBV2 | CASSDGNRAPSYEQYF
- | TRBV11-3 | CASSLGDPETQYF
TRBD1 | TRBV4-3 | CASSQLTGLPYEQYF
- | TRBV10-2 | CASILDGGTEAFF
- | TRBV27 | CASRVGGSLDTQYF
TRBD2 | TRBV6-6 | CASSRPTSGSYEQYF
- | TRBV13 | CASSPGLTVETDTQYF
TRBD2 | TRBV9 | CASSEAGNRETQYF
- | TRBV6-1 | CASSGREENQPQHF
- | TRBV19 | CASSIGPDTDYGYTF
TRBD2 | TRBV6-6 | CASSGTSGGAWQFF
- | TRBV14 | CASSQGPAHEQYF
- | TRBV9 | CASSLGGPAGGYTF
- | TRBV4-2 | CASSQVDSTEAFF
- | TRBV6-1 | CASTNPRESTDTQYF
- | TRBV10-2 | CASTLSSPGYEQYF
TRBD1 | TRBV7-8 | CASSFTGVAEAFF
- | TRBV4-3 | CASSPQIGLNTEAFF
- | TRBV2 | CASSADRAPVEKLFF